A single sample gave rise to the 13 T cell receptor beta chains below, sequenced in a study of graft-versus-host responses after intestinal transplantation. Both intraepithelial and lamina propria lymphocytes were released by processing graft tissue. Using immunoSEQ multiplex PCR, the repertoire was profiled, and TCRdb retains in-frame clones only, with some absent. The sample shows more than 9,500 clones, about three quarters of them seen only once. Source: ileum tissue, taken more than 140 days after intestinal transplantation. These TCRs come from a human patient who received an intestinal transplant, so some T cells may come from the graft donor.

The V and J genes are TRBV7-6 and TRBJ1-3, with D tentatively TRBD1 (6 bases). Germline loops: CDR1 SGHVS, CDR2 FNYEAQ. CDR3 length: 15 residues. The ends were cut back, 1 base at V and 1 base at J, with 8 bases in the middle. The CDR3 spells CASSLGGQSGNTIYF. The CDR3 nucleotides are TGTGCCAGCAGCTTAGGGGGGCAATCTGGAAACACCATATATTTT.

V and J are TRBV7-3 and TRBJ1-1, with D unclear. The CDR3 is made up of 16 amino acids. Germline V gene sequence: CDR1 SGHTA, CDR2 FQGTGA. With 4 bases removed from V and 2 bases from J, the gap between germline ends came to 17 bases. The CDR3 protein is CASSSTRAQLNTEAFF. For the CDR3, the DNA is TGTGCCAGCAGCTCCACGAGGGCTCAGCTTAACACTGAAGCTTTCTTT. The complete variable domain, with remaining parts taken from reference TRBV7-3 and TRBJ1-1, reads GAGVSQTPSNKVTEKGKYVELRCDPISGHTALYWYRQSLGQGPEFLIYFQGTGAADDSGLPNDRFFAVRPEGSVSTLKIQRTERGDSAVYLCASSSTRAQLNTEAFFGQGTRLTVV.

The chain couples TRBV7-8 to TRBJ2-7; TRBD1 is a possible D gene (6 bases). The germline gives CDR1 SGHVS, CDR2 FQNEAQ. The CDR3 contains 13 residues. V was cut by 4 bases and J by 1 base, with 8 bases left in between. CDR3 nucleotide sequence: TGTGCCAGCAGCTCGACAGGTTCCTACGAGCAGTACTTC. It specifies CASSSTGSYEQYF.

J is TRBJ1-3 and V is TRBV28; no clear D gene. The CDR3 is 11 amino acids. Trimming left V 6 bases short and J 5 bases short, with 5 bases between. Looked up from germline, CDR1 is MDHEN and CDR2 is SYDVKM. CDR3: CASSLRNTIYF. CDR3 bases: TGTGCCAGCAGCCTACGAAACACCATATATTTT.

The CDR3 region is CAISESEGVGMNYGYTF. Here the CDR3 DNA reads TGTGCCATCAGTGAGTCGGAGGGTGTTGGGATGAACTATGGCTACACCTTC. The chain has TRBV10-3 and TRBJ1-2; D is unclear. The V gene's germline CDR1 is ENHRY and CDR2 SYGVKD. This CDR3 has 17 amino acids. Trimming removed 0 bases from V and 2 bases from J, with 16 bases in between.

The chain couples TRBV6-5 to TRBJ1-4; TRBD1 aligns across 7 bases. Germline lookup yields CDR1 MNHEY and CDR2 SVGAGI. After removal of 10 bases from V and 0 bases from J, the junction contained 8 bases not matched to a gene. This CDR3 comprises 15 residues. CDR3 sequence (DNA): TGTGCCACACAGGGGACACCGTCAACTAATGAAAAACTGTTTTTT. Protein sequence: CATQGTPSTNEKLFF.

The CDR3 loop reads CASSLDPGLNSYEQYF. The CDR3 DNA follows: TGTGCCAGCAGCTTGGACCCGGGACTCAACTCCTACGAGCAGTACTTC. The chain is built from TRBV11-1 and TRBJ2-7; D might be TRBD2 (6 bases). Deletions cut 3 bases from V and 0 bases from J, with 15 bases between. The CDR3 has 16 amino acids. Per germline, CDR1 SGHAT and CDR2 FQDESV (reference sequence). Using reference TRBV11-1 and TRBJ2-7 for the parts outside the CDR3, the full variable domain is EAEVAQSPRYKITEKSQAVAFWCDPISGHATLYWYRQILGQGPELLVQFQDESVVDDSQLPKDRFSAERLKGVDSTLKIQPAELGDSAMYLCASSLDPGLNSYEQYFGPGTRLTVT.

The chain combines TRBV6-6 with TRBJ1-2, with a tentative D call TRBD1 (6 bases). V lost 7 bases, J lost 7 bases, and 16 bases lay in between. Germline V lookup: CDR1 MNHNY, CDR2 SVGAGI (reference sequence). The length of the CDR3 is 13 residues. The CDR3 spells CASTIPGAIGYTF. The DNA of the CDR3 is TGTGCCAGCACAATTCCAGGGGCGATTGGCTACACCTTC.

The J gene is TRBJ2-7, the V gene TRBV14; 9 bases fit TRBD1. Trimming cost V 4 bases and J 3 bases; bases outside gene matches: 10. Germline V gene lookup returns CDR1 SGHDN and CDR2 FVKESK. This CDR3 region has 16 residues. CDR3 protein: CASSPPGTGYFYEQYF. Written as DNA, the CDR3 is TGTGCCAGCAGCCCTCCCGGGACAGGGTATTTCTACGAGCAGTACTTC.

CDR3 nucleotides: TGTGCCAGCAGGCACCGGGACAGGGTTGGAAACACCATATATTTT. It specifies CASRHRDRVGNTIYF. The chain couples TRBV28 to TRBJ1-3, with 9 bases lining up with TRBD1. Germline lookup yields CDR1 MDHEN and CDR2 SYDVKM. V shed 6 bases, J shed 3 bases, and the junction held 6 bases outside the gene matches. This CDR3 is 15 amino acids long.

The J gene is TRBJ1-2, the V gene TRBV29-1; the D gene is possibly TRBD1 (6 bases). This CDR3 has 13 amino acids. Germline CDR1 is SQVTM and CDR2 is ANQGSEA. The germline V and J ends were trimmed by 4 bases and 7 bases, with 16 bases remaining between them. The CDR3 DNA follows: TGCAGCGTTGCGCGCAGGGGACGGTCTGGCTACACCTTC. Translation: CSVARRGRSGYTF.

This clone was recorded a few times. The chain employs TRBV4-1 and TRBJ1-5; D remains ambiguous. With 1 base removed from V and 2 bases from J, the gap between germline ends came to 6 bases. Germline V gene lookup returns CDR1 MGHRA and CDR2 YSYEKL. The CDR3 has 14 amino acids. CDR3 sequence reads: CASSQGQGNQPQHF. The CDR3 nucleotides read TGCGCCAGCAGCCAAGGGCAGGGCAATCAGCCCCAGCATTTT.

The chain joins TRBV5-6 to TRBJ1-2; 7 nucleotides align to TRBD1. CDR3 size: 15 residues. Per the germline V gene, CDR1 is SGHDT and CDR2 is YYEEEE. The trim removed 7 bases at V and 4 bases at J, leaving 13 bases unmatched. The CDR3 protein is CASGPPTGTRYGYTF. For the CDR3, the DNA is TGTGCCAGCGGCCCTCCGACAGGGACTCGCTATGGCTACACCTTC.